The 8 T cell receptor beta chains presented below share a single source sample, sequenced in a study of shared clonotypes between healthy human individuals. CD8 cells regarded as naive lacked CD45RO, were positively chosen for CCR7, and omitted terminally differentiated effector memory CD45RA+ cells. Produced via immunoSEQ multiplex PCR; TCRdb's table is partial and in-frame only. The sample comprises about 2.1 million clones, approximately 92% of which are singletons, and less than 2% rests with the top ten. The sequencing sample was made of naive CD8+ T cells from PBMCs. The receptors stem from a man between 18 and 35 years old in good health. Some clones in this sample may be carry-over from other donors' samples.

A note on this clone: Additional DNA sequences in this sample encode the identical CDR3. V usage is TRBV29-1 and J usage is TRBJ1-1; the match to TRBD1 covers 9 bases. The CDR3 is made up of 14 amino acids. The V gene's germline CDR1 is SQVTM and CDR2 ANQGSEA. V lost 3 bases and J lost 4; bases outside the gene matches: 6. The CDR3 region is CSVDSGQGGTEAFF. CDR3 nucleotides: TGCAGCGTTGACTCGGGACAGGGAGGCACTGAAGCTTTCTTT. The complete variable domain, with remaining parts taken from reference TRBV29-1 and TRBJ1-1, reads SAVISQKPSRDICQRGTSLTIQCQVDSQVTMMFWYRQQPGQSLTLIATANQGSEATYESGFVIDKFPISRPNLTFSTLTVSNMSPEDSSIYLCSVDSGQGGTEAFFGQGTRLTVV.

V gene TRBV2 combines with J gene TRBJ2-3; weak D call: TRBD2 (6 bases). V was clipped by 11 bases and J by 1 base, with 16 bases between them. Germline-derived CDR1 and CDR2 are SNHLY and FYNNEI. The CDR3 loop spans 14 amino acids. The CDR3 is CAREDERGTDTQYF. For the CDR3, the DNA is TGTGCCCGAGAGGATGAGCGGGGCACAGATACGCAGTATTTT. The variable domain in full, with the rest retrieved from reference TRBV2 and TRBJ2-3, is EPEVTQTPSHQVTQMGQEVILRCVPISNHLYFYWYRQILGQKVEFLVSFYNNEISEKSEIFDDQFSVERPDGSNFTLKIRSTKLEDSAMYFCAREDERGTDTQYFGPGTRLTVL.

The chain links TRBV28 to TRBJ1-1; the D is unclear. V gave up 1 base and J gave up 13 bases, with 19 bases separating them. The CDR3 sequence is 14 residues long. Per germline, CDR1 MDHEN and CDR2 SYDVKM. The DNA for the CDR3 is TGTGCCAGCAGTTTATCCCCGGTGGCGGCCAAGGTTTTCTTT. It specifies CASSLSPVAAKVFF.

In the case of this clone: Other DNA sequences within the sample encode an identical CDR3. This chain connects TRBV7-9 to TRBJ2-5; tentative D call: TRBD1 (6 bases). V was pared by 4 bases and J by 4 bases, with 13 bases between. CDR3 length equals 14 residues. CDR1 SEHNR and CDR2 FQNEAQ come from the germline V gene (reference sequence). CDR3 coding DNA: TGTGCCAGCAGCTCGAACCTACAGGGAGAGACCCAGTACTTC. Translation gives CASSSNLQGETQYF.

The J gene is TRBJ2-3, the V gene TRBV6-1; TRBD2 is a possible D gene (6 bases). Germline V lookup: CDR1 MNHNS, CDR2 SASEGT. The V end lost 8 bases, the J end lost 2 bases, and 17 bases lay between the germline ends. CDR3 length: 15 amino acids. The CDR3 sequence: CASDRDSGLTDTQYF. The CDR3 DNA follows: TGTGCCAGCGATCGGGACTCAGGGCTCACAGATACGCAGTATTTT.

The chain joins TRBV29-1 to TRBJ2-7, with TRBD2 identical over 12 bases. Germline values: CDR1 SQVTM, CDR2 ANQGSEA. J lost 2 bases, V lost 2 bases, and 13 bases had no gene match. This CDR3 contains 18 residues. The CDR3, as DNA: TGCAGCGTTGAAAGGGGGCGGCTAGCGGGAGGGCCCCCCTACGAGCAGTACTTC. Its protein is CSVERGRLAGGPPYEQYF.

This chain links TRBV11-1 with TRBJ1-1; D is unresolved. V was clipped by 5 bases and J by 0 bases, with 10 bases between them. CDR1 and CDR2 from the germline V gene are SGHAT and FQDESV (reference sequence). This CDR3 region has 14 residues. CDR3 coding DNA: TGTGCCAGCAGCCCAAGAGGGATGAACACTGAAGCTTTCTTT. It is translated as CASSPRGMNTEAFF.

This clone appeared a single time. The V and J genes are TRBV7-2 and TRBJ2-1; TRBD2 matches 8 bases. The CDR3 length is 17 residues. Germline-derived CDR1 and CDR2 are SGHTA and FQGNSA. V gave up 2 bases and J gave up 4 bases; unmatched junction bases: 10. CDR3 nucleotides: TGTGCCAGCAGCTTACATCCGGGACTAGGGACTTACAATGAGCAGTTCTTC. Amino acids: CASSLHPGLGTYNEQFF.